This T cell receptor beta chain originates from a study of technical replicates of blood from a handful of donors. TCRdb's table, derived via immunoSEQ multiplex PCR, lists solely in-frame clones and lacks some. The sample gives tens of thousands of clones, roughly 94% of which show up once; around 0.41% is in the top ten. The CDR3 sequence is 15 residues long. CDR1 and CDR2 (germline): MNHNS, SASEGT. V lost 1 base to trimming and J lost 7 bases, with 14 bases between them. The receptor was derived from a human donor in good health. The gene calls are TRBV6-1 and TRBJ1-5; D is possibly TRBD1 (6 bases). Sequencing used T cells isolated from PBMCs. CDR3 loop: CASSEVAGARQPQHF. The CDR3, as DNA: TGTGCCAGCAGTGAAGTTGCGGGGGCCCGGCAGCCCCAGCATTTT.